This entry features one T cell receptor (beta chain) sequence. The method was immunoSEQ multiplex PCR; TCRdb's version includes in-frame clones alone and lacks a portion of them. The table has some 2,000,000 clones, more than 90% seen once. Trimming took 7 bases from V and 2 from J; bases not matched to a gene: 7. This CDR3 contains 15 residues. The germline gives CDR1 MGHDK, CDR2 SYGVNS. This specimen comes from a study of shared clonotypes between healthy human individuals. Study at large: Three plates each covered CD4 naive and memory; CD8 naive two, CD8 memory one.

Naive CD4+ cells were CD45RA-selected; the remaining cells were memory. The sequenced material came from naive CD4+ T cells sorted from blood. The subset denotes: CD45RA+ positively selected. This chain joins TRBV25-1 and TRBJ2-1; 8 positions match TRBD2. The clonotype was recovered from a man between 18 and 29 years old in good health. The CDR3 DNA sequence: TGTGCCAGCATAAGTGACGGGAGGGCCTACAATGAGCAGTTCTTC. Translation: CASISDGRAYNEQFF.